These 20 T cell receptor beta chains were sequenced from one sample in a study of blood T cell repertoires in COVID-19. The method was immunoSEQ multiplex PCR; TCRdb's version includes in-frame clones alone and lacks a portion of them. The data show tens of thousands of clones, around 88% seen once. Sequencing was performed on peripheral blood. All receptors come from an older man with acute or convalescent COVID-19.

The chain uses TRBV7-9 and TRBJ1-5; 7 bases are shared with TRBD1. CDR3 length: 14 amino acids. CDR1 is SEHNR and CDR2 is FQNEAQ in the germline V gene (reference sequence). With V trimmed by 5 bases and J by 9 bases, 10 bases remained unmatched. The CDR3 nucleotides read TGTGCCAGCAGCCCTCAACAGGGGAACGGGCCCCAGCATTTT. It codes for CASSPQQGNGPQHF.

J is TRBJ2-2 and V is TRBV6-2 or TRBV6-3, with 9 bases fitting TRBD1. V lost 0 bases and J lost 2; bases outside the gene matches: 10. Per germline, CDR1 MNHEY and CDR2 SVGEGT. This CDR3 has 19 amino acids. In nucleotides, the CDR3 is TGTGCCAGCAGTTACTCCCGGGACAGGGCCCCCTCCAACACCGGGGAGCTGTTTTTT. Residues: CASSYSRDRAPSNTGELFF.

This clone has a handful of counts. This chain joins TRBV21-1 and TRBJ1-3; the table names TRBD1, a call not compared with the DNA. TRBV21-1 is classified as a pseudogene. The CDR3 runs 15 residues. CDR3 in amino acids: CASSKAGTGGNTIYF. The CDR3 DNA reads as TGTGCCAGCAGCAAAGCCGGGACAGGGGGAAACACCATATATTTT.

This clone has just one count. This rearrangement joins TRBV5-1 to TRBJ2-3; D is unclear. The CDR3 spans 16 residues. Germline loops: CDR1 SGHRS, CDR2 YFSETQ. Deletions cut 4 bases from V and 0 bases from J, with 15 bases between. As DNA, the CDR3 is TGCGCCAGCAGCCAGCCCGGCCTAGAAAGCACAGATACGCAGTATTTT. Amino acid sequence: CASSQPGLESTDTQYF.

The CDR3 DNA reads TGTGCCAGTCGACTAGCGGGGGTGGTTGGAGAGACCCAGTACTTC. Amino acids: CASRLAGVVGETQYF. V gene TRBV6-5 combines with J gene TRBJ2-5; 12 positions agree with TRBD2. The V gene's germline CDR1 is MNHEY and CDR2 SVGAGI. The J segment lost 4 bases and the V segment lost 9 bases, leaving 9 bases of the junction unmatched. This CDR3 is built from 15 residues.

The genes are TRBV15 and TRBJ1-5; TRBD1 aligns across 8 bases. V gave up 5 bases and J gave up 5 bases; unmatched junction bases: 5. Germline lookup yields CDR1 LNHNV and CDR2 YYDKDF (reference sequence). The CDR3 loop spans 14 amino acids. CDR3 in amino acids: CATSWTGRDQPQHF. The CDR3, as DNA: TGTGCCACCAGCTGGACAGGGAGAGATCAGCCCCAGCATTTT.

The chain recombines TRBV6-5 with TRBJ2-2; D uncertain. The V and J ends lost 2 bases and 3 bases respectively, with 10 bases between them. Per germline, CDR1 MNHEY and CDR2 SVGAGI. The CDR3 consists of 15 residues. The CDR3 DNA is TGTGCCAGCAGTTACGTAGTCGGTTACACCGGGGAGCTGTTTTTT. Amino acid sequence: CASSYVVGYTGELFF.

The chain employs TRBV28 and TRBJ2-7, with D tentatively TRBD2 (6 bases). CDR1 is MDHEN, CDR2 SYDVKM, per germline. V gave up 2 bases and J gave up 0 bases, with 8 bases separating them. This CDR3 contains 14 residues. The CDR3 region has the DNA TGTGCCAGCAGTTTAACCGGGGGCTCCTACGAGCAGTACTTC. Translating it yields CASSLTGGSYEQYF.

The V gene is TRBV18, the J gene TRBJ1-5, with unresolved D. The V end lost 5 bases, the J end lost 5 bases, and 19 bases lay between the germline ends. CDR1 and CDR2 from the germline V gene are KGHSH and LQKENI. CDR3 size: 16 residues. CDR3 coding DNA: TGTGCCAGCTCAAGCAACCGAGGTACGTGGGATCAGCCCCAGCATTTT. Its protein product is CASSSNRGTWDQPQHF.

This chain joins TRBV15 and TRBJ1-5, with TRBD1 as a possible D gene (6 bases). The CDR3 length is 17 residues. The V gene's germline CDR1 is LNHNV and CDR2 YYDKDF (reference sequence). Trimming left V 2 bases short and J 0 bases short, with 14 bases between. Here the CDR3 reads CATSRSIYRDSNQPQHF. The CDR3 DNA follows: TGTGCCACCAGCAGATCGATATACAGGGATAGCAATCAGCCCCAGCATTTT.

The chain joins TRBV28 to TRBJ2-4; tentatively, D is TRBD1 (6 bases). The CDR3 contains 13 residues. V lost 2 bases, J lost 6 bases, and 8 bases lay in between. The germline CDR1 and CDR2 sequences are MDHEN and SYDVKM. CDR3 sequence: CASSLQGGNIQYF. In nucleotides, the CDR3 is TGTGCCAGCAGTTTACAAGGGGGAAACATTCAGTACTTC.

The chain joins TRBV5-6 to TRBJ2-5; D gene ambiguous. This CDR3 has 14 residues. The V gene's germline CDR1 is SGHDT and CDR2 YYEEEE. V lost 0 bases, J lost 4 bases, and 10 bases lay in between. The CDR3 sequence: CASSLDYGSETQYF. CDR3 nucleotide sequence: TGTGCCAGCAGCTTGGATTACGGTTCAGAGACCCAGTACTTC.

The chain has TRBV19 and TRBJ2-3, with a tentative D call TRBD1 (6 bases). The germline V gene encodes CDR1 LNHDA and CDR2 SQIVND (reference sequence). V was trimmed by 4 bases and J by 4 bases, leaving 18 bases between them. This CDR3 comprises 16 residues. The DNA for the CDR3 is TGTGCCAGTAGTACCTCGAACAGGGAAGGGGCAGATACGCAGTATTTT. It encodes CASSTSNREGADTQYF.

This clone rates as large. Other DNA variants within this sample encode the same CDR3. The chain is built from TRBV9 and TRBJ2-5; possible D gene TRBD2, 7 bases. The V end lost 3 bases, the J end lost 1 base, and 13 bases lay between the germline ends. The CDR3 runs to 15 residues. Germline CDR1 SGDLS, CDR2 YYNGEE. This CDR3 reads CASSGGGGPQETQYF. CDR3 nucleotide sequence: TGTGCCAGCAGCGGAGGGGGGGGGCCCCAAGAGACCCAGTACTTC.

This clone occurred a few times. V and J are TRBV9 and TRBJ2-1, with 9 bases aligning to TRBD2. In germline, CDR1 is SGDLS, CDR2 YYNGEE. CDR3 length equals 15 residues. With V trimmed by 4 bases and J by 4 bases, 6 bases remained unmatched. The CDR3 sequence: CASSMSSGSYNEQFF. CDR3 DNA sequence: TGTGCCAGCAGCATGAGTAGCGGGAGTTACAATGAGCAGTTCTTC.

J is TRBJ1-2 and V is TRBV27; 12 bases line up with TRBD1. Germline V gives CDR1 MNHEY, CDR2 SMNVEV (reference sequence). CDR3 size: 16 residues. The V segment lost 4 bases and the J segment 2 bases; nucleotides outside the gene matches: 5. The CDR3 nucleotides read TGTGCCAGCAGTTCGTCCGGGACAGGGGGCAACTATGGCTACACCTTC. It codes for CASSSSGTGGNYGYTF.

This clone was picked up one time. CDR3 in amino acids: CASSQDPAGNTEAFF. The DNA for the CDR3 is TGCGCCAGCAGCCAAGATCCCGCAGGGAACACTGAAGCTTTCTTT. The chain carries TRBV4-1 and TRBJ1-1; D not resolved. The CDR3 spans 15 residues. CDR1 MGHRA and CDR2 YSYEKL come from the germline V gene. Trimming stripped 0 bases from V and 1 base from J, with 9 bases between.

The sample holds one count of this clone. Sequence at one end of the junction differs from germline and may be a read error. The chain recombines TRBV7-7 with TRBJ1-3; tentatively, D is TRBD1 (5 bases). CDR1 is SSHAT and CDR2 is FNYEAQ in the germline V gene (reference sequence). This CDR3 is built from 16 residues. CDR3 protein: CASSPRQPDSGNTIYF. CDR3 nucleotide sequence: TGTGCTAGCAGCCCACGACAGCCTGACTCTGGAAACACCATATATTTT.

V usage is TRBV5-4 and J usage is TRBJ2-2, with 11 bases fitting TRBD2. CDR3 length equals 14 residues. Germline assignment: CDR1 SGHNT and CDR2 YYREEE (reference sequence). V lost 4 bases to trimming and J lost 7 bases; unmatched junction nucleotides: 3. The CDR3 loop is CASSGTSGSGELFF. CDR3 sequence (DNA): TGTGCCAGCAGCGGGACTAGCGGTAGCGGGGAGCTGTTTTTT.

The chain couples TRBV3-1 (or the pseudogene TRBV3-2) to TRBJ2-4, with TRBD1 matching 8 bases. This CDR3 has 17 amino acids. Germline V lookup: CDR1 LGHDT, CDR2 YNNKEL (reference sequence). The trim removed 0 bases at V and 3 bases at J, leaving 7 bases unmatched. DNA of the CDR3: TGTGCCAGCAGCCAAGACGCCAGGGGGCGTATCAAAAACATTCAGTACTTC. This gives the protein CASSQDARGRIKNIQYF.